This T cell receptor beta chain originates from a study of T cells after yellow fever vaccination. Study-level background: When fractions had low cell numbers, they were prepared with SMART-Seq v4 Ultra Low Input.

Whole-study findings and limits: Overall, a small share of clonotypes was seen in both CD4 and CD8 compartments.

This clonotype was picked up many times. Its antigen remains unknown. TCRdb used MiXCR to reprocess the 5' RACE reads, holding one entry per CDR3 protein. Counted here are hundreds of thousands of distinct CDR3 sequences, 8% to 10% occurring once; the ten biggest clones make up over 15%. The CDR3 extends over 16 amino acids. CDR1 SGHVS and CDR2 FQNEAQ come from the germline V gene. V was trimmed by 5 bases and J by 0 bases, leaving 14 bases between them. This rearrangement joins TRBV7-8 to TRBJ2-1, with D possibly TRBD1 on 6 matching bases. This clonotype originated in a man between 18 and 29 years old who received the YFV17D yellow fever vaccine. This sample comprised PBMCs, obtained on the day of the first yellow fever vaccination. The CDR3 protein is CASSHILQGSYNEQFF. The CDR3 nucleotides are TGTGCCAGCAGCCATATCTTACAGGGCTCCTACAATGAGCAGTTCTTC.